This T cell receptor beta chain emerged from a study of OX40 agonist ivuxolimab in advanced cancers. CDR3 size: 14 residues. Per germline, CDR1 SGHAT and CDR2 FQNNGV. Trimming at V came to 4 bases and at J to 7 bases, leaving 8 bases not matched to a gene. This clone was seen just once. Some clones are missing from TCRdb's copy, which holds only in-frame ones; the method was immunoSEQ multiplex PCR. This sample has 50,000 to 65,000 clones, with approximately 91% found just once. Sequencing used CD4+ or CD8+ T cells sorted from blood, obtained in a trial of the OX40 agonist ivuxolimab. The TCR was taken from an adult with an advanced solid tumor such as melanoma, head and neck, liver or kidney cancer. The genes are TRBV11-2 and TRBJ2-7; TRBD1 matches 9 bases. The CDR3 DNA follows: TGTGCCAGCAGCTACGGGACAGGGAATCGGGAGCAGTACTTC. This sequence encodes CASSYGTGNREQYF.